The sequence of this TCR beta chain was determined in a study of T cell changes during pregnancy in multiple sclerosis. Clones were read by immunoSEQ multiplex PCR, and TCRdb kept only the in-frame ones, dropping some. The table has some 95,000 clones, 85% to 95% seen once. The CDR3 is 14 amino acids. Looked up from germline, CDR1 is SQVTM and CDR2 is ANQGSEA. Trimming shortened V by 4 bases and J by 1 base, and 13 bases separated the two germline ends. This material consisted of peripheral blood, taken in the first trimester of pregnancy. The rearrangement uses TRBV29-1 and TRBJ1-2, with D possibly TRBD1 on 5 matching bases. The clonotype comes from a female donor with multiple sclerosis, enrolled in a pregnancy study. The CDR3 nucleotides read TGCAGCGTTGGGGCCGGGGGAAGTAACTATGGCTACACCTTC. As protein: CSVGAGGSNYGYTF. Filled out from reference TRBV29-1 and TRBJ1-2, the complete variable domain reads SAVISQKPSRDICQRGTSLTIQCQVDSQVTMMFWYRQQPGQSLTLIATANQGSEATYESGFVIDKFPISRPNLTFSTLTVSNMSPEDSSIYLCSVGAGGSNYGYTFGSGTRLTVV.